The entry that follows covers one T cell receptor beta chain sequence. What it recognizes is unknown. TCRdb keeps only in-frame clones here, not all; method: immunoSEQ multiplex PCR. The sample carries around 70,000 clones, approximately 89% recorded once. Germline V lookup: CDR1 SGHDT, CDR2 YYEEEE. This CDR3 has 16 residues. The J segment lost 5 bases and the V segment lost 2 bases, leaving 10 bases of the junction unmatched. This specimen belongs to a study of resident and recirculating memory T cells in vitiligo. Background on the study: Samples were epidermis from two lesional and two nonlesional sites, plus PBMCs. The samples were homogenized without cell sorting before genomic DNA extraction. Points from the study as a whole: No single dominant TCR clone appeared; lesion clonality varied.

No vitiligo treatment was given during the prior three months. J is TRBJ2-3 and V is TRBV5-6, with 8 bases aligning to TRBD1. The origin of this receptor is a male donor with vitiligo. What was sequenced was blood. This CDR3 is CASSFRTGSFGDTQYF. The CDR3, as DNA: TGTGCCAGCAGCTTTAGGACAGGGAGTTTTGGAGATACGCAGTATTTT.